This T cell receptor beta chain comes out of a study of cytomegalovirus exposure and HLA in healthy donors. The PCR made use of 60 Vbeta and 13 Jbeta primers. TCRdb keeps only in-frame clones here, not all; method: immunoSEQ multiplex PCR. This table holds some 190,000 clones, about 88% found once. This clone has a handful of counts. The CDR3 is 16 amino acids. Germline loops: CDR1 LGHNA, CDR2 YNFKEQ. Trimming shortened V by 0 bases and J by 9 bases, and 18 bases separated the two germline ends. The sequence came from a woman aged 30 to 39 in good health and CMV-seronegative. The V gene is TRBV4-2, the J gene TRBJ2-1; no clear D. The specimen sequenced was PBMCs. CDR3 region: CASSQEASNGRPEQFF. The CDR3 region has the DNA TGTGCCAGCAGCCAAGAGGCTAGTAACGGTAGGCCTGAGCAGTTCTTC.